The 31 T cell receptor beta chains given below trace back to one sample, sequenced in a study of shared clonotypes between healthy human individuals. TCRdb's table, derived via immunoSEQ multiplex PCR, lists solely in-frame clones and lacks some. This table holds around 2,000,000 clones, about 95% found once. Selected positively for CCR7 and CD45RO-negative, naive CD8 cells excluded terminally differentiated effector memory CD45RA+ cells. Sequenced input: naive CD8+ T cells sorted from blood. These receptors came from a man aged 18-30 years in good health.

The table lists this clone with a count of one. This chain connects TRBV15 to TRBJ1-1, with D tentatively TRBD1 (6 bases). Trimming took 1 base from V and 1 from J, leaving 7 bases between them. Germline CDR1 and CDR2: LNHNV and YYDKDF (reference sequence). The CDR3 spans 14 residues. CDR3 DNA sequence: TGTGCCACCAGCAGAGGGGACAAGAACACTGAAGCTTTCTTT. Translating it yields CATSRGDKNTEAFF. The whole variable domain, remainder taken from reference TRBV15 and TRBJ1-1, is DAMVIQNPRYQVTQFGKPVTLSCSQTLNHNVMYWYQQKSSQAPKLLFHYYDKDFNNEADTPDNFQSRRPNTSFCFLDIRSPGLGDTAMYLCATSRGDKNTEAFFGQGTRLTVV.

The V call is TRBV23-1, the J call TRBJ2-7, with D perhaps matching TRBD2 (6 bases). TRBV23-1 is an ORF; its function is uncertain. This CDR3 has 16 residues. With 6 bases removed from V and 4 bases from J, the gap between germline ends came to 22 bases. The CDR3 reads CASRQPGPGGYYEQYF. The CDR3 DNA reads as TGCGCCAGCAGACAACCGGGCCCCGGGGGATATTACGAGCAGTACTTC.

To note about this clone: Relative to the germline gene, one junction end is altered; a read error may explain this. The V and J genes are TRBV27 and TRBJ2-5; 10 nucleotides agree with TRBD1. This CDR3 is built from 12 residues. CDR1 is MNHEY, CDR2 SMNVEV, per germline (reference sequence). The CDR3 DNA reads TGTGCCAGCAGTGTCCGGACAGGGGGGGGACACTTC. Protein sequence: CASSVRTGGGHF.

CDR3: CASSLGTGGRTGELFF. As DNA, the CDR3 is TGTGCCAGCAGCTTAGGTACCGGGGGACGCACCGGGGAGCTGTTTTTT. The gene calls are TRBV7-9 and TRBJ2-2, with D possibly TRBD2 on 6 matching bases. CDR1 is SEHNR and CDR2 is FQNEAQ in the germline V gene (reference sequence). V lost 1 base and J 4 bases, leaving 13 bases between the germline ends. This CDR3 has 16 residues.

V gene TRBV6-5 combines with J gene TRBJ2-5, with 7 bases that match TRBD2. The CDR3 covers 16 residues. The germline V gene encodes CDR1 MNHEY and CDR2 SVGAGI. Losses at the gene ends were 2 bases for V and 3 bases for J; bases not matched to a gene: 9. DNA for the CDR3: TGTGCCAGCAGTTACAGGCGCGGGAGTATCGAAGAGACCCAGTACTTC. Translation: CASSYRRGSIEETQYF.

This sequence joins TRBV19 and TRBJ1-1; the match to TRBD1 covers 9 bases. J was trimmed by 0 bases and V by 7 bases; bases with no gene match: 6. Germline CDR1 is LNHDA and CDR2 is SQIVND (reference sequence). The CDR3 runs to 15 residues. CDR3 sequence: CASNPGDRVNTEAFF. The CDR3 coding sequence is TGTGCCAGTAATCCAGGGGACAGGGTGAACACTGAAGCTTTCTTT.

CDR3: CASSHPSDSLSYEQYF. The CDR3 DNA is TGCGCCAGCAGCCACCCTTCTGACTCGCTCTCCTACGAGCAGTACTTC. The chain has TRBV4-1 and TRBJ2-7; D gene ambiguous. The CDR3 loop spans 16 amino acids. CDR1 and CDR2 (germline): MGHRA, YSYEKL. Trimming pared 3 bases from V and 0 bases from J, leaving 15 bases between.

This rearrangement joins TRBV13 to TRBJ1-6; D unresolved. V was clipped by 5 bases and J by 7 bases, with 15 bases between them. The CDR3 sequence is 15 residues long. Germline V gene sequence: CDR1 PRHDT, CDR2 FYEKMQ (reference sequence). In nucleotides, the CDR3 is TGTGCCAGCAGCCATAGCACAGTCCCGAATTCACCCCTCCACTTT. Its translation is CASSHSTVPNSPLHF. Full variable domain (remainder filled in from reference TRBV13 and TRBJ1-6): AAGVIQSPRHLIKEKRETATLKCYPIPRHDTVYWYQQGPGQDPQFLISFYEKMQSDKGSIPDRFSAQQFSDYHSELNMSSLELGDSALYFCASSHSTVPNSPLHFGNGTRLTVT.

The CDR3 protein is CASSFGGTYEQYF. CDR3 in DNA: TGTGCCAGCAGTTTCGGAGGGACCTACGAGCAGTACTTC. The chain couples TRBV6-1 to TRBJ2-7; tentatively, D is TRBD2 (6 bases). The CDR3 extends over 13 amino acids. V gave up 5 bases and J gave up 2 bases, with 10 bases separating them. Looked up from germline, CDR1 is MNHNS and CDR2 is SASEGT.

V usage is TRBV19 and J usage is TRBJ1-2; no definite D call. Trimming pared 5 bases from V and 0 bases from J, leaving 7 bases between. The CDR3 totals 13 residues. Germline CDR1 LNHDA, CDR2 SQIVND (reference sequence). The CDR3 spells CASSLKANYGYTF. The CDR3 DNA sequence: TGTGCCAGTAGTCTGAAGGCTAACTATGGCTACACCTTC.

The chain combines TRBV9 with TRBJ2-1, with D hard to call. Trimming cost V 3 bases and J 8 bases, with 9 bases left between them. The CDR3 totals 12 residues. Germline loops: CDR1 SGDLS, CDR2 YYNGEE. CDR3 sequence reads: CASSGPRHEQFF. The DNA of the CDR3 is TGTGCCAGCAGCGGGCCACGGCATGAGCAGTTCTTC.

The V call is TRBV5-6, the J call TRBJ2-1; 12 bases fit TRBD2. CDR3 length equals 14 residues. Trimming took 7 bases from V and 9 from J; bases not matched to a gene: 8. Per germline, CDR1 SGHDT and CDR2 YYEEEE. CDR3 sequence (DNA): TGTGCCAGCGCCAGACTAGCGGGAGAGACTGAGCAGTTCTTC. This encodes CASARLAGETEQFF.

The rearrangement joins TRBV29-1 to TRBJ1-1, with D maybe TRBD1 (5 bases). The length of the CDR3 is 17 residues. Trimming removed 0 bases at V and 1 base at J, with 18 bases between. CDR1 and CDR2 (germline): SQVTM, ANQGSEA. The CDR3 loop is CSVEDWGDGQPNTEAFF. The CDR3, as DNA: TGCAGCGTTGAAGATTGGGGGGACGGCCAACCGAACACTGAAGCTTTCTTT. Using reference TRBV29-1 and TRBJ1-1 for the parts outside the CDR3, the full variable domain is SAVISQKPSRDICQRGTSLTIQCQVDSQVTMMFWYRQQPGQSLTLIATANQGSEATYESGFVIDKFPISRPNLTFSTLTVSNMSPEDSSIYLCSVEDWGDGQPNTEAFFGQGTRLTVV.

CDR3 amino acids: CASSSWGSNYEQYF. DNA for the CDR3: TGTGCCAGCAGTTCCTGGGGGAGCAACTACGAGCAGTACTTC. The V gene is TRBV6-6, the J gene TRBJ2-7; either TRBD1 or TRBD2 may supply D (5 bases each). This CDR3 is 14 amino acids long. Trimming took off 4 bases at V and 3 bases at J, with 13 bases between the two ends. From germline, CDR1 is MNHNY and CDR2 SVGAGI (reference sequence).

This chain connects TRBV10-3 to TRBJ1-4, with D possibly matching TRBD1 (5 bases). The CDR3 runs 15 residues. Germline lookup yields CDR1 ENHRY and CDR2 SYGVKD. Trimming cost V 4 bases and J 2 bases, with 11 bases left between them. The CDR3 DNA sequence: TGTGCCATCAGTGCAGGGAGTAGGACTAATGAAAAACTGTTTTTT. Protein sequence: CAISAGSRTNEKLFF.

This clone was observed a single time. The chain uses TRBV11-2 and TRBJ1-1; the D is unclear. Germline CDR1 reads SGHAT; CDR2 reads FQNNGV. There are 14 residues in the CDR3. Trimming pared 5 bases from V and 1 base from J, leaving 11 bases between. The CDR3 sequence is CASSPDIANTEAFF. CDR3 coding DNA: TGTGCCAGCAGCCCCGACATAGCGAACACTGAAGCTTTCTTT.

The rearrangement links TRBV11-2 to TRBJ2-3; TRBD2 agrees at 8 bases. Trimming at V came to 3 bases and at J to 4 bases, leaving 6 bases not matched to a gene. This CDR3 contains 15 residues. CDR1 is SGHAT, CDR2 FQNNGV, per germline. The CDR3 loop reads CASSFGLASADTQYF. Written as DNA, the CDR3 is TGTGCCAGCAGCTTCGGACTAGCTAGCGCAGATACGCAGTATTTT.

This chain connects TRBV2 to TRBJ1-4; 9 bases match TRBD1. CDR3 length equals 14 residues. Trimming took 4 bases from V and 7 from J; bases not matched to a gene: 4. Germline CDR1 reads SNHLY; CDR2 reads FYNNEI. The chain's CDR3 is CASSAGQGFEKLFF. The CDR3 nucleotides are TGTGCCAGCAGTGCGGGACAGGGTTTTGAAAAACTGTTTTTT.

The CDR3: CASSTPDAPVPYSNQPQHF. In nucleotides, the CDR3 is TGTGCCAGCAGCACCCCCGATGCTCCTGTACCCTATAGCAATCAGCCCCAGCATTTT. The chain recombines TRBV7-2 with TRBJ1-5; D uncertain. Per germline, CDR1 SGHTA and CDR2 FQGNSA. The CDR3 has 19 residues. V shed 5 bases and J shed 0 bases, with 23 bases lying between them.

The CDR3 region is CASRGPGQPQHF. Written as DNA, the CDR3 is TGTGCCAGCAGGGGGCCGGGCCAGCCCCAGCATTTT. This chain connects TRBV28 to TRBJ1-5; tentative D call: TRBD1 (5 bases). V was pared by 6 bases and J by 7 bases, with 10 bases between. The germline gives CDR1 MDHEN, CDR2 SYDVKM. The CDR3 length is 12 residues.

Points on this clone: Other DNA sequences in the same sample also yield this CDR3. V is TRBV7-9 and J is TRBJ1-1, with 8 bases identical to TRBD1. V was clipped by 1 base and J by 4 bases; unmatched bases: 2. This CDR3 has 14 amino acids. Germline assignment: CDR1 SEHNR and CDR2 FQNEAQ (reference sequence). CDR3 protein: CASSLVQGATEAFF. The DNA for the CDR3 is TGTGCCAGCAGCTTAGTCCAGGGGGCCACTGAAGCTTTCTTT. The whole variable domain, remainder taken from reference TRBV7-9 and TRBJ1-1, is DTGVSQNPRHKITKRGQNVTFRCDPISEHNRLYWYRQTLGQGPEFLTYFQNEAQLEKSRLLSDRFSAERPKGSFSTLEIQRTEQGDSAMYLCASSLVQGATEAFFGQGTRLTVV.

The rearrangement uses TRBV4-1 and TRBJ2-2; no reliable D call. CDR1 and CDR2 from the germline V gene are MGHRA and YSYEKL. V lost 1 base and J 3 bases, leaving 9 bases between the germline ends. CDR3 length: 15 residues. CDR3 amino acids: CASSQAHTDTGELFF. In DNA, the CDR3 is TGCGCCAGCAGCCAAGCCCACACGGACACCGGGGAGCTGTTTTTT.

The V and J genes are TRBV4-1 and TRBJ2-7; a weak D match, TRBD2 (5 bases). Germline CDR1 MGHRA, CDR2 YSYEKL. Trimming pared 6 bases from V and 3 bases from J, leaving 18 bases between. The CDR3 is 15 amino acids. This CDR3 reads CASSHLIAQVYEQYF. Here the CDR3 DNA reads TGCGCCAGCAGTCACCTAATAGCGCAGGTCTACGAGCAGTACTTC.

V is TRBV5-4 and J is TRBJ2-6; no definite D call. This CDR3 contains 14 residues. Germline CDR1 SGHNT, CDR2 YYREEE (reference sequence). The CDR3 here is CAVGQLSGANVLTF. The DNA for the CDR3 is TGTGCGGTGGGCCAGCTCTCTGGGGCCAACGTCCTGACTTTC.

Comments on this clone: This same CDR3 is encoded by further DNA sequences in the sample. The CDR3 sequence is CASSFADRVGTEAFF. CDR3 DNA: TGTGCCAGCAGTTTTGCGGACAGGGTAGGAACTGAAGCTTTCTTT. V and J are TRBV27 and TRBJ1-1; 8 nucleotides agree with TRBD1. CDR3 size: 15 residues. Germline CDR1 MNHEY, CDR2 SMNVEV (reference sequence). The J segment lost 5 bases and the V segment lost 3 bases, leaving 8 bases of the junction unmatched.

A remark on this clone: The sample carries other DNA sequences with the same CDR3. This chain joins TRBV27 and TRBJ2-2; 11 nucleotides agree with TRBD1. From germline, CDR1 is MNHEY and CDR2 SMNVEV (reference sequence). Trimming at V came to 6 bases and at J to 8 bases, leaving 5 bases not matched to a gene. CDR3 size: 14 residues. In nucleotides, the CDR3 is TGTGCCAGCAGGTGGACAGGGGGCACGGGGGAGCTGTTTTTT. It yields the protein CASRWTGGTGELFF.

This clone was observed once. This rearrangement joins TRBV7-9 to TRBJ2-3, with D perhaps matching TRBD2 (5 bases). Germline values: CDR1 SEHNR, CDR2 FQNEAQ (reference sequence). The CDR3 runs to 15 residues. Trimming removed 5 bases at V and 2 bases at J, with 14 bases between. The CDR3 loop is CASSPPSGYTDTQYF. The CDR3 DNA reads TGTGCCAGCAGCCCCCCCTCGGGGTACACAGATACGCAGTATTTT.

The genes are TRBV20-1 and TRBJ2-7; the D is unclear. CDR3 length: 10 amino acids. Deletions cut 6 bases from V and 5 bases from J, with 8 bases between. Germline loops: CDR1 DFQATT, CDR2 SNEGSKA (reference sequence). The CDR3 DNA reads TGCAGTGCGGCCGATAACGAGCAGTACTTC. It specifies CSAADNEQYF.

In regard to this clone: Different DNA sequences within this sample yield the same CDR3. The rearrangement joins TRBV27 to TRBJ1-1, with TRBD1 matching 10 bases. The germline gives CDR1 MNHEY, CDR2 SMNVEV (reference sequence). J was trimmed by 5 bases and V by 4 bases; bases with no gene match: 4. The CDR3 loop spans 14 amino acids. The CDR3 DNA follows: TGTGCCAGCAGTTGGACAGGGGGAGGGACTGAAGCTTTCTTT. Its protein is CASSWTGGGTEAFF.

The chain carries TRBV11-3 and TRBJ1-5; 8 nucleotides line up with TRBD1. CDR1 is SGHNT, CDR2 YENEEA, per germline. The CDR3 has 15 amino acids. V trimming: 6 bases; J trimming: 1 base; junction bases outside the gene matches: 5. As DNA, the CDR3 is TGTGCCAGCAGTGACAGGGGTGAGAGCAATCAGCCCCAGCATTTT. Residues: CASSDRGESNQPQHF.

The chain uses TRBV4-1 and TRBJ2-7, with D perhaps matching TRBD1 (5 bases). With 5 bases removed from V and 5 bases from J, the gap between germline ends came to 19 bases. CDR1 MGHRA and CDR2 YSYEKL come from the germline V gene. The CDR3 sequence is 15 residues long. For the CDR3, the DNA is TGCGCCAGCAGCGGAGTGCGTCAGGGTAACGACGAGCAGTACTTC. Protein product: CASSGVRQGNDEQYF.